The 14 T cell receptor beta chains given below trace back to one sample, sequenced in a study of blood T cells in healthy people across ages. Then a second PCR, running about 6 to 11 cycles, was carried out with a sample-barcoded 5' primer and a J-beta primer mix. TCRdb called the 5' RACE reads again in MiXCR, with one record for every CDR3 protein. Among about 680,000 distinct CDR3 sequences listed, 45% to 50% were seen once. Sequenced: blood. These receptors were collected from a woman between 55 and 75 years old in good health.

The chain employs TRBV28 and TRBJ2-1, with 9 bases matching TRBD1. The germline gives CDR1 MDHEN, CDR2 SYDVKM. After removal of 4 bases from V and 7 bases from J, the junction contained 8 bases not matched to a gene. The length of the CDR3 is 15 residues. The CDR3 DNA follows: TGTGCCAGCAGTTCTTTCGGACAGGGGAGGAATGAGCAGTTCTTC. Amino acids: CASSSFGQGRNEQFF.

The chain employs TRBV7-2 and TRBJ2-1; TRBD2 agrees at 10 bases. The CDR3 totals 19 residues. Germline V gene data show CDR1 as SGHTA and CDR2 as FQGNSA. V gave up 2 bases and J gave up 3 bases; unmatched junction bases: 13. CDR3: CASSLRGLAGAPYYNEQFF. CDR3 nucleotides: TGTGCCAGCAGCTTAAGAGGGCTAGCGGGAGCACCCTACTACAATGAGCAGTTCTTC.

This chain uses TRBV2 with TRBJ1-6; a weak D match, TRBD1 (6 bases). Germline CDR1 is SNHLY and CDR2 is FYNNEI. This CDR3 has 15 amino acids. V lost 3 bases and J 6 bases, leaving 12 bases between the germline ends. As DNA, the CDR3 is TGTGCCAGCAGTGAGGGCCAGGGGATTAATTCACCCCTCCACTTT. Protein: CASSEGQGINSPLHF.

The V call is TRBV6-5, the J call TRBJ2-1; maybe TRBD1 (5 bases). The CDR3 contains 15 residues. V lost 6 bases and J 7 bases, leaving 19 bases between the germline ends. CDR1 MNHEY and CDR2 SVGAGI come from the germline V gene. CDR3 loop: CASRNPRESRNEQFF. The DNA for the CDR3 is TGTGCCAGCAGGAATCCCAGGGAAAGTAGAAATGAGCAGTTCTTC.

This chain joins TRBV3-1 and TRBJ2-1, with 11 bases aligning to TRBD2. The germline V gene encodes CDR1 LGHDT and CDR2 YNNKEL (reference sequence). The CDR3 extends over 16 amino acids. Trimming cost V 1 base and J 6 bases; bases outside gene matches: 5. The CDR3 bases are TGTGCCAGCAGCCAAGCTAGCGGGAGGCGTGGCAATGAGCAGTTCTTC. Translating it yields CASSQASGRRGNEQFF.

This chain uses TRBV6-5 with TRBJ2-6; no definite D call. Looked up from germline, CDR1 is MNHEY and CDR2 is SVGAGI. The ends were cut back, 0 bases at V and 0 bases at J, with 6 bases in the middle. This CDR3 is built from 16 residues. The CDR3 bases are TGTGCCAGCAGTTACTCCCGAGCCTCTGGGGCCAACGTCCTGACTTTC. Its protein product is CASSYSRASGANVLTF.

This clonotype occurred once. One end of the junction fails to match germline, which may point to a read error. The chain uses TRBV11-1 and TRBJ2-1; no firm D call. CDR1 is SGHAT and CDR2 is FQDESV in the germline V gene (reference sequence). CDR3 size: 14 residues. In DNA, the CDR3 is TGTGCCAGCAGCTGGGGTAGCTCCTACAATGCGCAGTTCTTC. It encodes CASSWGSSYNAQFF.

This clonotype was seen only a few times. This chain uses TRBV20-1 with TRBJ2-1, with TRBD2 matching 8 bases. CDR3 size: 16 residues. V lost 6 bases and J lost 5; bases outside the gene matches: 15. Germline CDR1 and CDR2: DFQATT and SNEGSKA (reference sequence). In nucleotides, the CDR3 is TGCAGTGCCGACGGAGCCCCGGGAGGGGTAAACAATGAGCAGTTCTTC. Translated, it gives CSADGAPGGVNNEQFF.

This rearrangement joins TRBV7-2 to TRBJ1-2; 7 bases fit TRBD1. Germline assignment: CDR1 SGHTA and CDR2 FQGNSA. The J segment lost 7 bases and the V segment lost 5 bases, leaving 13 bases of the junction unmatched. This CDR3 is 15 amino acids long. This chain's CDR3 is CASSPGPDRLTGYTF. The DNA of the CDR3 is TGTGCCAGCAGCCCAGGTCCGGACAGGCTTACTGGCTACACCTTC.

This clonotype appeared many times. The chain carries TRBV29-1 and TRBJ2-7, with D unresolved. Trimming cost V 4 bases and J 0 bases, with 7 bases left between them. The germline V gene has CDR1 SQVTM and CDR2 ANQGSEA. The CDR3 has 12 residues. The CDR3: CSVGPVSYEQYF. The CDR3 bases are TGCAGCGTTGGACCCGTCTCCTACGAGCAGTACTTC.

The chain uses TRBV27 and TRBJ2-7; TRBD1 matches at 9 bases. Germline CDR1 MNHEY, CDR2 SMNVEV (reference sequence). Trimming cost V 3 bases and J 6 bases; bases outside gene matches: 6. The CDR3 contains 14 residues. The CDR3 is CASSFRTGDIEQYF. CDR3 bases: TGTGCCAGCAGTTTCAGGACAGGGGATATCGAGCAGTACTTC.

The sample holds one count of this clonotype. The CDR3 protein is CASSFALTYEQYF. CDR3 nucleotide sequence: TGTGCCAGCAGCTTTGCCCTAACCTACGAGCAGTACTTC. The V gene is TRBV7-2, the J gene TRBJ2-7; D not resolved. This CDR3 is built from 13 residues. The V gene's germline CDR1 is SGHTA and CDR2 FQGNSA. The ends were cut back, 3 bases at V and 2 bases at J, with 8 bases in the middle.

J is TRBJ2-3 and V is TRBV5-6; 7 bases line up with TRBD1. CDR3 length equals 14 residues. Trimming removed 2 bases from V and 4 bases from J; junction bases left unmatched: 4. CDR1 is SGHDT, CDR2 YYEEEE, per germline. The CDR3 reads CASSFVQGADTQYF. CDR3 nucleotide sequence: TGTGCCAGCAGCTTTGTGCAGGGGGCAGATACGCAGTATTTT.

The chain employs TRBV7-2 and TRBJ2-3; 14 nucleotides match TRBD2. This CDR3 has 17 residues. Germline V gene lookup returns CDR1 SGHTA and CDR2 FQGNSA. J lost 4 bases, V lost 5 bases, and 8 bases had no gene match. The CDR3 is CASSTGLAGGPADTQYF. The CDR3 bases are TGTGCCAGCAGCACCGGACTAGCGGGAGGTCCCGCAGATACGCAGTATTTT.